Presented here are 25 T cell receptor beta chains from one specimen sequenced in a study of cytomegalovirus exposure and HLA in healthy donors. In the PCR, 60 Vbeta and 13 Jbeta primers were used. Libraries were prepared by immunoSEQ multiplex PCR; TCRdb keeps only in-frame clonotypes and omits some of them. The sample includes about 110,000 clones, approximately 70% seen only once; the top ten take around 9.9%. The sequencing sample was made of PBMCs. These receptors originate from a man aged 35 to 55 in good health and CMV-seropositive.

The V and J genes are TRBV19 and TRBJ2-1; 9 nucleotides agree with TRBD2. CDR3 size: 14 residues. Germline CDR1 and CDR2: LNHDA and SQIVND (reference sequence). Trimming removed 2 bases from V and 4 bases from J; junction bases left unmatched: 0. CDR3 loop: CASSILAGYNEQFF. In DNA, the CDR3 is TGTGCCAGTAGTATACTAGCGGGGTACAATGAGCAGTTCTTC. The full variable domain, rest sourced from reference TRBV19 and TRBJ2-1, is DGGITQSPKYLFRKEGQNVTLSCEQNLNHDAMYWYRQDPGQGLRLIYYSQIVNDFQKGDIAEGYSVSREKKESFPLTVTSAQKNPTAFYLCASSILAGYNEQFFGPGTRLTVL.

V is TRBV7-2 and J is TRBJ1-3; the D gene is possibly TRBD1 (6 bases). Deletions cut 5 bases from V and 4 bases from J, with 12 bases between. CDR1 is SGHTA and CDR2 is FQGNSA in the germline V gene. The CDR3 length is 14 residues. The CDR3 here is CASSPVGAGNTIYF. CDR3 sequence (DNA): TGTGCCAGCAGCCCCGTGGGGGCGGGAAACACCATATATTTT.

V usage is TRBV4-1 and J usage is TRBJ2-5, with 10 bases fitting TRBD1. This CDR3 comprises 17 residues. Germline trimming cut 2 bases from V and 2 bases from J; bases unmatched to any gene: 8. The germline V gene has CDR1 MGHRA and CDR2 YSYEKL. The CDR3 region is CASSQWGQGSPQETQYF. Written as DNA, the CDR3 is TGCGCCAGCAGCCAATGGGGACAGGGGAGCCCTCAAGAGACCCAGTACTTC.

This clone was counted a single time. V and J are TRBV7-9 and TRBJ2-5; tentatively, D is TRBD1 (5 bases). Trimming took 2 bases from V and 7 from J, leaving 17 bases between them. Germline V CDR1 and CDR2: SEHNR, FQNEAQ (reference sequence). The CDR3 is 15 residues long. CDR3 loop: CASSLLGPQARTQYF. The DNA of the CDR3 is TGTGCCAGCAGCTTACTGGGGCCCCAAGCTCGGACCCAGTACTTC.

This clone was seen more than once but under ten times. This chain connects TRBV19 to TRBJ1-2, with TRBD1 identical over 9 bases. CDR1 and CDR2 from the germline V gene are LNHDA and SQIVND (reference sequence). The CDR3 loop spans 14 amino acids. V shed 5 bases, J shed 4 bases, and the junction held 5 bases outside the gene matches. The CDR3 is CASSPPDRGYGYTF. CDR3 nucleotides: TGTGCCAGTAGTCCGCCGGACAGGGGCTATGGCTACACCTTC. Supplemented by reference TRBV19 and TRBJ1-2, the full variable domain reads DGGITQSPKYLFRKEGQNVTLSCEQNLNHDAMYWYRQDPGQGLRLIYYSQIVNDFQKGDIAEGYSVSREKKESFPLTVTSAQKNPTAFYLCASSPPDRGYGYTFGSGTRLTVV.

The rearrangement joins TRBV21-1 to TRBJ2-1; the table's D call of TRBD2 was not tested on the DNA. TRBV21-1 is tagged as a pseudogene. CDR3 size: 18 residues. Here the CDR3 reads CASSKARGGRARWNEQFF. The DNA for the CDR3 is TGTGCCAGCAGCAAAGCTAGGGGCGGGAGGGCGCGTTGGAATGAGCAGTTCTTC.

The chain uses TRBV7-7 and TRBJ2-3, with a possible D match to TRBD2 (6 bases). CDR1 is SSHAT and CDR2 is FNYEAQ in the germline V gene (reference sequence). V lost 5 bases, J lost 1 base, and 13 bases lay in between. The CDR3 spans 15 residues. The CDR3 DNA reads as TGTGCCAGCAGCATGGGAGGCACGGGCACAGATACGCAGTATTTT. It is translated as CASSMGGTGTDTQYF.

The chain uses TRBV7-9 and TRBJ1-6, with D uncertain. From germline, CDR1 is SEHNR and CDR2 FQNEAQ (reference sequence). The CDR3 is 14 residues long. V gave up 3 bases and J gave up 10 bases, with 13 bases separating them. Here the CDR3 reads CASSFGQSGSPLHF. CDR3 bases: TGTGCCAGCAGCTTTGGCCAGTCGGGGTCACCCCTCCACTTT.

This clone has just a few counts. The chain combines TRBV2 with TRBJ2-5, with 10 bases aligning to TRBD2. Germline CDR1 is SNHLY and CDR2 is FYNNEI. This CDR3 comprises 13 residues. The V segment lost 9 bases and the J segment 0 bases; nucleotides outside the gene matches: 1. The CDR3 DNA follows: TGTGCCAGAGGACTAGCGGACCAAGAGACCCAGTACTTC. Amino acid sequence: CARGLADQETQYF.

This chain links TRBV15 with TRBJ2-3; 9 nucleotides match TRBD2. The CDR3 is made up of 14 amino acids. V lost 4 bases to trimming and J lost 4 bases; unmatched junction nucleotides: 3. CDR1 and CDR2 from the germline V gene are LNHNV and YYDKDF (reference sequence). CDR3 residues: CATSTGLAADTQYF. In DNA form, the CDR3 reads TGTGCCACCAGCACGGGACTAGCCGCAGATACGCAGTATTTT.

J is TRBJ2-2 and V is TRBV6-6, with 7 bases fitting TRBD1. This CDR3 spans 16 amino acids. V dropped 5 bases and J dropped 3; count of bases not matched to a gene: 9. Germline V lookup: CDR1 MNHNY, CDR2 SVGAGI (reference sequence). The CDR3 sequence is CASSPRGQVYTGELFF. In nucleotides, the CDR3 is TGTGCCAGCAGTCCTCGAGGACAGGTCTACACCGGGGAGCTGTTTTTT.

J is TRBJ2-4 and V is TRBV11-2, with D possibly being TRBD1 (5 bases). CDR3 size: 15 residues. Trimming cost V 4 bases and J 8 bases, with 18 bases left between them. Germline assignment: CDR1 SGHAT and CDR2 FQNNGV. CDR3 sequence reads: CASSSSSFLRDIQYF. The DNA for the CDR3 is TGTGCCAGCAGCTCCTCCAGTTTCCTCAGGGACATTCAGTACTTC.

This clone was observed once. Written as DNA, the CDR3 is TGCGCCAGCAGCCAAGGGGACAGGAGCTATGGCTACACCTTC. Translating gives CASSQGDRSYGYTF. The rearrangement uses TRBV4-1 and TRBJ1-2, with TRBD1 identical over 8 bases. Trimming took 1 base from V and 4 from J; bases not matched to a gene: 2. The CDR3 is 14 residues long. Germline CDR1 and CDR2: MGHRA and YSYEKL.

The chain couples TRBV19 to TRBJ1-2; no clear D gene. Germline V gives CDR1 LNHDA, CDR2 SQIVND (reference sequence). V gave up 3 bases and J gave up 7 bases, with 12 bases separating them. The CDR3 contains 13 residues. The CDR3 nucleotides read TGTGCCAGTAGTATTGGCGGTGAGGGTGGCTACACCTTC. Translation gives CASSIGGEGGYTF.

This sequence joins TRBV28 and TRBJ1-1; D is undetermined. The germline V gene encodes CDR1 MDHEN and CDR2 SYDVKM. CDR3 size: 13 residues. V was clipped by 7 bases and J by 2 bases, with 11 bases between them. CDR3 in amino acids: CASIRLLNTEAFF. Here the CDR3 DNA reads TGTGCCAGCATCAGGCTGCTAAACACTGAAGCTTTCTTT.

V and J are TRBV14 and TRBJ1-2; D call uncertain. Germline CDR1 reads SGHDN; CDR2 reads FVKESK. CDR3 length: 13 residues. Deletions cut 2 bases from V and 3 bases from J, with 7 bases between. In DNA, the CDR3 is TGTGCCAGCAGCCAACTCCAGGACTATGGCTACACCTTC. Encoded protein: CASSQLQDYGYTF.

The genes are TRBV6-1 and TRBJ1-5, with 7 bases lining up with TRBD1. The V and J ends lost 5 bases and 3 bases, in that order; junction bases with no gene match: 7. CDR1 is MNHNS and CDR2 is SASEGT in the germline V gene. The CDR3 runs 15 residues. The CDR3 here is CASSRATGDNQPQHF. The CDR3 DNA reads as TGTGCCAGCAGTCGAGCAACAGGGGACAATCAGCCCCAGCATTTT.

The chain recombines TRBV5-6 with TRBJ2-1; 9 nucleotides line up with TRBD2. The germline V gene has CDR1 SGHDT and CDR2 YYEEEE. The CDR3 is 15 amino acids. J lost 3 bases, V lost 0 bases, and 1 base had no gene match. CDR3 DNA: TGTGCCAGCAGCTTGGGACTAGCGGACTACAATGAGCAGTTCTTC. Translation: CASSLGLADYNEQFF.

The V and J genes are TRBV2 and TRBJ2-7; 12 nucleotides align to TRBD1. V gave up 10 bases and J gave up 5 bases; unmatched junction bases: 9. Germline V lookup: CDR1 SNHLY, CDR2 FYNNEI. This CDR3 spans 14 amino acids. The CDR3 here is CATNPGQGANEQYF. The CDR3 nucleotides read TGTGCCACCAACCCGGGACAGGGGGCCAACGAGCAGTACTTC.

The chain uses TRBV19 and TRBJ1-1; the D is unclear. CDR1 is LNHDA, CDR2 SQIVND, per germline (reference sequence). This CDR3 region has 13 residues. V lost 5 bases to trimming and J lost 2 bases, with 9 bases between them. The CDR3 sequence is CASSHTVNTEAFF. The CDR3 DNA is TGTGCCAGTAGTCATACGGTTAACACTGAAGCTTTCTTT. The full variable domain, with the rest looked up from reference TRBV19 and TRBJ1-1, is DGGITQSPKYLFRKEGQNVTLSCEQNLNHDAMYWYRQDPGQGLRLIYYSQIVNDFQKGDIAEGYSVSREKKESFPLTVTSAQKNPTAFYLCASSHTVNTEAFFGQGTRLTVV.

This chain uses TRBV20-1 with TRBJ2-5; D is ambiguous. The CDR3 totals 11 residues. In germline, CDR1 is DFQATT, CDR2 SNEGSKA (reference sequence). Trimming cost V 6 bases and J 2 bases, with 7 bases left between them. The CDR3 nucleotides read TGCAGTGCGCTACGACAAGAGACCCAGTACTTC. Its protein product is CSALRQETQYF.

This clone was recorded a few times. This chain joins TRBV4-1 and TRBJ2-2; the match to TRBD1 covers 7 bases. Looked up from germline, CDR1 is MGHRA and CDR2 is YSYEKL. The length of the CDR3 is 15 residues. Trimming at V came to 6 bases and at J to 9 bases, leaving 13 bases not matched to a gene. CDR3 DNA sequence: TGCGCCAGCAGACCTCAAACGGGACAGAACCGGGAGCTGTTTTTT. Translating gives CASRPQTGQNRELFF.

The chain carries TRBV6-1 and TRBJ2-1; D remains ambiguous. The V gene lost 0 bases and the J gene lost 9 bases, with 9 bases spanning the gap. This CDR3 contains 13 residues. Germline loops: CDR1 MNHNS, CDR2 SASEGT. The CDR3 loop reads CASSEAIRSEQFF. The CDR3 DNA sequence: TGTGCCAGCAGTGAAGCGATCCGTAGTGAGCAGTTCTTC.

This clone has only one observation. The chain carries TRBV4-1 and TRBJ2-5; TRBD2 aligns across 12 bases. Gene TRBJ2-7 matches the end of the DNA better, so the J call may be wrong. Germline CDR1 is MGHRA and CDR2 is YSYEKL. CDR3 length equals 13 residues. The chain's CDR3 is CASRGLAGYEQYF. The CDR3 bases are TGCGCCAGCAGGGGACTAGCGGGCTACGAGCAGTACTTC.

V usage is TRBV5-6 and J usage is TRBJ2-1; 8 bases match TRBD2. The V gene end was trimmed by 0 bases and the J gene end by 2 bases; junction bases not matched to a gene: 4. Germline V gene lookup returns CDR1 SGHDT and CDR2 YYEEEE. There are 16 residues in the CDR3. This CDR3 is CASSLDAGGPYNEQFF. CDR3 bases: TGTGCCAGCAGCTTGGATGCGGGAGGACCCTACAATGAGCAGTTCTTC.